This T cell receptor beta chain was obtained from a study of graft-versus-host responses after intestinal transplantation. Study-level information: Each recipient received anti-thymocyte globulin induction, then tacrolimus and steroids for 3 to 4 years. Study-wide findings and caveats: Recipient marrow held GvH clones, some first seen in ileum or blood. An association linked early post-transplant HvG declines with peak circulating GvH clone levels.

Concerning this clone itself: No antigen is known for it.

Libraries were prepared by immunoSEQ multiplex PCR; TCRdb keeps only in-frame clonotypes and omits some of them. The sample has approximately 9,300 clones, less than 90% seen once; the top ten hold about 5.2%. Intraepithelial lymphocytes and lamina propria lymphocytes were released through processing of graft tissue. The CDR3 loop spans 12 amino acids. V was cut by 5 bases and J by 4 bases, with 8 bases left in between. From germline, CDR1 is SEHNR and CDR2 FQNEAQ (reference sequence). Sequences were derived from ileum tissue, sampled around 24 months after intestinal transplantation. This receptor was obtained from a human patient who received an intestinal transplant, so some T cells may come from the graft donor. V usage is TRBV7-9 and J usage is TRBJ1-2; D is unclear. This chain's CDR3 is CASSPTVYGYTF. The DNA for the CDR3 is TGTGCCAGCAGCCCGACGGTCTATGGCTACACCTTC.